One sample yielded the 9 T cell receptor beta chains listed below, sequenced in a study of blood T cells in healthy people across ages. Then a second PCR, running about 7 to 11 cycles, was carried out with a sample-barcoded 5' primer and a J-beta primer mix. TCRdb itself ran the 5' RACE reads through MiXCR, one entry per CDR3 protein. Found here are about 750,000 distinct CDR3 sequences, roughly 53% of them singletons; the top ten hold about two fifths. Sequenced input: blood. These receptors were obtained from an elderly man in good health.

This chain uses TRBV20-1 with TRBJ2-1, with 8 bases aligning to TRBD2. The CDR3 consists of 16 residues. Trimming took 3 bases from V and 8 from J; bases not matched to a gene: 15. CDR1 DFQATT and CDR2 SNEGSKA come from the germline V gene (reference sequence). This chain's CDR3 is CSASKLLAGIFDEQFF. The CDR3 nucleotides read TGCAGTGCTAGTAAGCTATTAGCGGGAATTTTCGATGAGCAGTTCTTC.

J is TRBJ2-3 and V is TRBV9, with TRBD2 identical over 14 bases. Trimming took 3 bases from V and 3 from J; bases not matched to a gene: 6. This CDR3 comprises 17 residues. Germline assignment: CDR1 SGDLS and CDR2 YYNGEE. CDR3 nucleotide sequence: TGTGCCAGCAGCGCTGGACTAGCGGGAGGAGGGACAGATACGCAGTATTTT. Protein: CASSAGLAGGGTDTQYF.

Only one count was recorded for this clonotype. The chain has TRBV5-6 and TRBJ2-7; D unclear. The end of the DNA is better explained by TRBJ2-5, so the J call may be wrong. In germline, CDR1 is SGHDT, CDR2 YYEEEE. The CDR3 is 13 amino acids. CDR3 nucleotide sequence: TGTGCCAGCAGCCTTCCACAGCGAGCGACCCAGTACTTC. Translating it yields CASSLPQRATQYF.

Only a few counts were recorded for this clonotype. The chain has TRBV6-2 or TRBV6-3 and TRBJ2-7; the D is unclear. The germline gives CDR1 MNHEY, CDR2 SVGEGT. Trimming cost V 5 bases and J 6 bases, with 11 bases left between them. The CDR3 is 12 amino acids. Here the CDR3 DNA reads TGTGCCAGCAGTCTCAATTTTGCCGAGCAGTACTTC. It codes for CASSLNFAEQYF.

This clonotype was picked up a small number of times. The V and J genes are TRBV5-1 and TRBJ2-1; TRBD2 matches at 7 bases. The CDR3 runs 17 residues. Germline-derived CDR1 and CDR2 are SGHRS and YFSETQ. V lost 4 bases to trimming and J lost 0 bases; unmatched junction nucleotides: 10. For the CDR3, the DNA is TGCGCCAGCAGCCCCGGTCTAGCGGCAAGCTCCTACAATGAGCAGTTCTTC. Its protein product is CASSPGLAASSYNEQFF.

The chain uses TRBV9 and TRBJ2-5; D remains ambiguous. Germline V gene sequence: CDR1 SGDLS, CDR2 YYNGEE. Trimming removed 3 bases from V and 7 bases from J, with 16 bases in between. This CDR3 is built from 14 residues. The CDR3 sequence is CASSAQTLPLTQYF. The CDR3 DNA follows: TGTGCCAGCAGCGCCCAGACCCTGCCATTGACCCAGTACTTC.

This rearrangement joins TRBV12-3 or TRBV12-4 to TRBJ2-1; D is unclear. The CDR3 has 14 amino acids. V was shortened by 3 bases and J by 2 bases, with 8 bases between the two germline ends. CDR3 in amino acids: CASSFALAYNEQFF. The CDR3 nucleotides read TGTGCCAGCAGTTTCGCGTTGGCCTACAATGAGCAGTTCTTC.

The CDR3 sequence is CSVEPLLTPAYKETQYF. CDR3 bases: TGCAGCGTTGAACCCTTATTGACTCCCGCCTACAAGGAGACCCAGTACTTC. The V and J genes are TRBV29-1 and TRBJ2-5; the D is unclear. The germline V gene encodes CDR1 SQVTM and CDR2 ANQGSEA. V was pared by 2 bases and J by 5 bases, with 24 bases between. This CDR3 is built from 17 residues. Combining the CDR3 with reference TRBV29-1 and TRBJ2-5 gives the whole variable domain SAVISQKPSRDICQRGTSLTIQCQVDSQVTMMFWYRQQPGQSLTLIATANQGSEATYESGFVIDKFPISRPNLTFSTLTVSNMSPEDSSIYLCSVEPLLTPAYKETQYFGPGTRLLVL.

The V gene is TRBV2, the J gene TRBJ2-3; a weak D match, TRBD2 (5 bases). Trimming pared 4 bases from V and 6 bases from J, leaving 11 bases between. Germline CDR1 and CDR2: SNHLY and FYNNEI. CDR3 size: 13 residues. The CDR3 spells CASSGGLVDTQYF. The CDR3 coding sequence is TGTGCCAGCAGTGGAGGACTCGTTGATACGCAGTATTTT.